The 21 T cell receptor beta chains below come from one sample, sequenced in a study of T-cell reconstitution after alpha-beta-depleted transplantation in children. Unique molecular identifiers were incorporated when the TCRbeta library was constructed. TCRdb redid the calling of the PCR reads with MiXCR, one entry per CDR3 protein. This table has 260,000 or so distinct CDR3 sequences, more than 10% appearing once. The specimen was PBMCs from the stem cell graft donor, collected from the stem cell graft. The receptor set was obtained from a human donor who donated a stem cell graft to a child with acute lymphoblastic leukemia.

This clonotype was seen repeatedly, ten times or more. The genes are TRBV10-3 and TRBJ2-1; D is undetermined. V lost 4 bases, J lost 8 bases, and 12 bases lay in between. The CDR3 covers 13 residues. In germline, CDR1 is ENHRY, CDR2 SYGVKD. CDR3 sequence reads: CAISGSDVDEQFF. In DNA, the CDR3 is TGTGCCATCAGTGGATCAGACGTGGATGAGCAGTTCTTC.

This clonotype was observed a few times. This sequence joins TRBV12-3 or TRBV12-4 and TRBJ1-5; D uncertain. V lost 1 base and J lost 7, with 8 bases in between. This CDR3 has 13 amino acids. The CDR3 sequence: CASSLVEKQPQHF. In nucleotides, the CDR3 is TGTGCCAGCAGTTTAGTCGAAAAACAGCCCCAGCATTTT.

This clonotype was seen just once. The genes are TRBV19 and TRBJ1-2; D uncertain. Per germline, CDR1 LNHDA and CDR2 SQIVND (reference sequence). This CDR3 region has 14 residues. Trimming stripped 3 bases from V and 4 bases from J, with 12 bases between. This CDR3 is CASSIRSRPYGYTF. For the CDR3, the DNA is TGTGCCAGTAGTATTCGGAGCCGACCCTATGGCTACACCTTC.

This chain links TRBV6-1 with TRBJ2-7, with 7 nucleotides matching TRBD1. J was trimmed by 4 bases and V by 5 bases; bases with no gene match: 14. The CDR3 runs to 16 residues. Germline CDR1 and CDR2: MNHNS and SASEGT. CDR3 loop: CASSTTLWGQIYEQYF. CDR3 nucleotide sequence: TGTGCCAGCAGTACGACGTTATGGGGACAGATATACGAGCAGTACTTC.

This clonotype was counted only a few times. The chain has TRBV20-1 and TRBJ2-1; D perhaps matches TRBD2 (5 bases). With 3 bases removed from V and 8 bases from J, the gap between germline ends came to 11 bases. The germline gives CDR1 DFQATT, CDR2 SNEGSKA (reference sequence). There are 12 residues in the CDR3. The CDR3 sequence is CSARRLAHEQFF. Here the CDR3 DNA reads TGCAGTGCTAGGCGGCTAGCCCATGAGCAGTTCTTC.

This clonotype showed up many times. The rearrangement uses TRBV25-1 and TRBJ2-7, with 10 nucleotides matching TRBD1. The V segment lost 6 bases and the J segment 5 bases; nucleotides outside the gene matches: 10. The V gene's germline CDR1 is MGHDK and CDR2 SYGVNS. The CDR3 covers 15 residues. In nucleotides, the CDR3 is TGTGCCAGCAGGGCGCCTGGGACAGGGGTCCACGAGCAGTACTTC. Amino acid sequence: CASRAPGTGVHEQYF.

This clonotype occurred many times. The chain joins TRBV3-1 to TRBJ1-5; D call uncertain. V dropped 2 bases and J dropped 0 bases, with 5 bases sitting between them. CDR1 and CDR2 (germline): LGHDT, YNNKEL (reference sequence). CDR3 length: 14 residues. Here the CDR3 DNA reads TGTGCCAGCAGCCAATGGGATAGCAATCAGCCCCAGCATTTT. Protein sequence: CASSQWDSNQPQHF.

This clonotype was observed at least ten times. CDR3 in DNA: TGTGCCAGCAGTGCTCGGACGGGGACTGAAGCTTTCTTT. Residues: CASSARTGTEAFF. The chain recombines TRBV6-1 with TRBJ1-1; D unresolved. With 4 bases removed from V and 5 bases from J, the gap between germline ends came to 11 bases. Per germline, CDR1 MNHNS and CDR2 SASEGT. This CDR3 region has 13 residues.

Concerning this clonotype itself: A much larger clonotype is one base distant, so this may be a read error. The chain joins TRBV24-1 to TRBJ2-5, with 7 bases lining up with TRBD1. This CDR3 comprises 15 residues. Germline V lookup: CDR1 KGHDR, CDR2 SFDVKD. The CDR3 here is CATSDTTGIKEAQYF. The CDR3 nucleotides read TGTGCCACCAGTGATACGACAGGGATCAAAGAGGCCCAGTACTTC.

Worth noting for this clonotype: A read error may be the cause here, since a much bigger clone is one base away. This chain connects TRBV28 to TRBJ2-5; 7 bases line up with TRBD1. The length of the CDR3 is 16 residues. Germline V gene data show CDR1 as MDHEN and CDR2 as SYDVKM. V was pared by 5 bases and J by 5 bases, with 14 bases of the junction left unmatched. In DNA, the CDR3 is TGTGCCAGCAGTCCTACTCGGGGACAGAGAAACGAGACCCAGTACTTC. Its protein product is CASSPTRGQRNETQYF.

J is TRBJ2-1 and V is TRBV5-1, with a weak D call TRBD1 (5 bases). The germline CDR1 and CDR2 sequences are SGHRS and YFSETQ. This CDR3 is 15 amino acids long. The ends were cut back, 0 bases at V and 1 base at J, with 8 bases in the middle. The CDR3 DNA sequence: TGCGCCAGCAGCTTGGAAGGGGTTTCCTACAATGAGCAGTTCTTC. Translation: CASSLEGVSYNEQFF.

This clonotype was detected many times. The gene calls are TRBV6-5 and TRBJ2-7, with D hard to call. Germline lookup yields CDR1 MNHEY and CDR2 SVGAGI. The V and J ends lost 2 bases and 2 bases respectively, with 10 bases between them. The CDR3 runs 14 residues. In nucleotides, the CDR3 is TGTGCCAGCAGTTACCGTTCACCTCCCTACGAGCAGTACTTC. This translates into CASSYRSPPYEQYF.

This clonotype has ten or more counts. The chain is built from TRBV20-1 and TRBJ1-6; D not certain. The CDR3 is made up of 15 amino acids. V was clipped by 6 bases and J by 5 bases, with 17 bases between them. Germline V gene sequence: CDR1 DFQATT, CDR2 SNEGSKA (reference sequence). The CDR3 nucleotides read TGCAGTGCCATCTACCCGGGCAGCCATAATTCACCCCTCCACTTT. Amino acids: CSAIYPGSHNSPLHF.

This chain connects TRBV29-1 to TRBJ2-1; unclear D gene. Germline CDR1 reads SQVTM; CDR2 reads ANQGSEA. The germline V and J ends were trimmed by 2 bases and 4 bases, with 21 bases remaining between them. CDR3 size: 17 residues. The CDR3: CSVENRVGTTEYNEQFF. DNA of the CDR3: TGCAGCGTTGAAAATAGGGTCGGCACGACCGAATACAATGAGCAGTTCTTC.

V and J are TRBV19 and TRBJ2-1; D is perhaps TRBD2 (5 bases). CDR3 length: 16 amino acids. V gave up 3 bases and J gave up 0 bases, with 12 bases separating them. Germline-derived CDR1 and CDR2 are LNHDA and SQIVND (reference sequence). The CDR3 here is CASSITAGRSYNEQFF. The CDR3 region has the DNA TGTGCCAGTAGTATCACCGCGGGCCGCTCCTACAATGAGCAGTTCTTC.

At least ten counts were recorded for this clonotype. In DNA, the CDR3 is TGCGCCAGCAGCCAAGAGTCCCTAGCGGGGGGGCCGGAGACCCAGTACTTC. Translation gives CASSQESLAGGPETQYF. The chain combines TRBV4-3 with TRBJ2-5; 12 bases map to TRBD2. Per the germline V gene, CDR1 is LGHNA and CDR2 is YSLEER. The CDR3 is 17 amino acids. V dropped 0 bases and J dropped 5; count of bases not matched to a gene: 7.

This clonotype was seen more than once but under ten times. The chain combines TRBV6-1 with TRBJ2-5; 11 bases are shared with TRBD1. The germline gives CDR1 MNHNS, CDR2 SASEGT. The CDR3 spans 16 residues. After removal of 6 bases from V and 5 bases from J, the junction contained 11 bases not matched to a gene. The CDR3 DNA follows: TGTGCCAGCAGCCCCGGGGTCCGGACAGGGGGCGAGACCCAGTACTTC. The encoded protein is CASSPGVRTGGETQYF.

This clonotype was recorded many times. V is TRBV20-1 and J is TRBJ2-5, with D unclear. The CDR3 contains 13 residues. V lost 1 base to trimming and J lost 5 bases, with 11 bases between them. Germline loops: CDR1 DFQATT, CDR2 SNEGSKA (reference sequence). The CDR3 region has the DNA TGCAGTGCTAGAGTTGATAGGGTTGAGACCCAGTACTTC. The encoded protein is CSARVDRVETQYF.

This clonotype has at least ten counts. The J gene is TRBJ2-7, the V gene TRBV20-1, with D possibly matching TRBD2 (5 bases). The V gene lost 0 bases and the J gene lost 4 bases, with 10 bases spanning the gap. The length of the CDR3 is 13 residues. Germline V gene sequence: CDR1 DFQATT, CDR2 SNEGSKA (reference sequence). The CDR3 here is CSARDWRSYEQYF. CDR3 DNA sequence: TGCAGTGCTAGAGACTGGAGGTCATACGAGCAGTACTTC.

This clonotype is medium-sized (0.01 to 0.1%) by share. V usage is TRBV7-2 and J usage is TRBJ2-7; D remains unclear. Trimming shortened V by 8 bases and J by 0 bases, and 5 bases separated the two germline ends. CDR3 length: 11 residues. CDR1 is SGHTA and CDR2 is FQGNSA in the germline V gene. In DNA form, the CDR3 reads TGTGCCAGCGGTCCCTCCTACGAGCAGTACTTC. Protein sequence: CASGPSYEQYF.

This clonotype turned up a few times. The V and J genes are TRBV19 and TRBJ2-7; a possible D gene is TRBD2 (6 bases). Trimming removed 0 bases at V and 4 bases at J, with 16 bases between. CDR3 length: 16 residues. Germline CDR1 LNHDA, CDR2 SQIVND (reference sequence). The CDR3 nucleotides read TGTGCCAGTAGTATAGAGGGACCATCAGGGAGGTACGAGCAGTACTTC. Protein: CASSIEGPSGRYEQYF.